This record looks at one TCR beta chain sequence and its context. This sample is drawn from a study of blood T cell repertoires in COVID-19. The germline gives CDR1 ENHRY, CDR2 SYGVKD. The CDR3 totals 16 residues. Trimming removed 1 base from V and 2 bases from J; junction bases left unmatched: 3. Assay: immunoSEQ multiplex PCR; the TCRdb copy retains only in-frame clones and omits some. This sample has under 250,000 clones; approximately 80% occur once, and the top ten carry around 27%. What was sequenced was peripheral blood. This clonotype originated in a man between 40 and 49 years old with acute or convalescent COVID-19. This rearrangement joins TRBV10-3 to TRBJ2-3, with 10 positions matching TRBD2. The CDR3 here is CAISEYGTSVTDTQYF. CDR3 sequence (DNA): TGTGCCATCAGTGAGTATGGGACTAGCGTCACAGATACGCAGTATTTT.